The rows below give T cell receptor beta chains drawn from one sample of a study of shared clonotypes between healthy human individuals. Assay: immunoSEQ multiplex PCR; the TCRdb copy retains only in-frame clones and omits some. The sample has about 380,000 clones, just over 95% seen once. Sequenced sample: memory CD8+ T cells sorted from blood. These receptors originate from a man aged 25-45 years in good health. The CDR3 runs from the conserved cysteine through the conserved F or W. A D gene is named only where the DNA matches it firmly. The size entry is marked missing in some rows and otherwise reads once, few, many or a size class.

D: NA; size: once; V: TRBV7-2; J: TRBJ2-5; DNA: TGTGCCAGCAGCTTAACGAAGTTCGGTTACCAAGAGACCCAGTACTTC; CDR3: CASSLTKFGYQETQYF
D: TRBD2; size: NA; V: TRBV11-2; J: TRBJ2-1; DNA: TGTGCCAGCATTTACCCGGGAGGGCATGATGAGCAGTTCTTC; CDR3: CASIYPGGHDEQFF
D: NA; size: NA; V: TRBV5-1; J: TRBJ1-2; DNA: TGCGCCAGCAGTCCCCACAGGGAGGGAGGCTACACCTTC; CDR3: CASSPHREGGYTF
D: NA; size: NA; V: TRBV6-5; J: TRBJ2-1; DNA: TGTGCCAGCAGTTATGGTCCCCGGGTTTCCTACAATGAGCAGTTCTTC; CDR3: CASSYGPRVSYNEQFF
D: TRBD1; size: NA; V: TRBV23-1; J: TRBJ2-7; DNA: TGCGCCAGCAGTCAACCCGGGACAGGGGTAGGTCTCTCCTACGAGCAGTACTTC; CDR3: CASSQPGTGVGLSYEQYF
D: TRBD2; size: NA; V: TRBV9; J: TRBJ2-3; DNA: TGTGCCAGCAGCGTAGCTCTAGCGGGGTTAACAGATACGCAGTATTTT; CDR3: CASSVALAGLTDTQYF
D: TRBD1; size: once; V: TRBV19; J: TRBJ1-3; DNA: TGTGCCAGTAGTATAGATCTATTGGACAGGGTATATTTT; CDR3: CASSIDLLDRVYF
D: NA; size: once; V: TRBV7-6; J: TRBJ2-7; DNA: TGTGCCAGCAGCTCCAGGGGCCAGTACGAGCAGTACTTC; CDR3: CASSSRGQYEQYF
D: NA; size: NA; V: TRBV25-1; J: TRBJ1-2; DNA: TGTGCCAGCAGTGGCTACAGGGACGCTGGCTACACCTTC; CDR3: CASSGYRDAGYTF
D: NA; size: NA; V: TRBV5-4; J: TRBJ2-2; DNA: TGTGCCAGCAGCTTGACCGGGGGGGAGCTGTTTTTT; CDR3: CASSLTGGELFF
D: NA; size: NA; V: TRBV2; J: TRBJ2-6; DNA: TGTGCCAGCGGGGCAGTCCCATCTGGGGCCAACGTCCTGACTTTC; CDR3: CASGAVPSGANVLTF